These 27 T cell receptor beta chains were all obtained from the same sample, sequenced in a study of human T cells and chemical hapten exposure. Via MiXCR, TCRdb re-called the RACE reads, giving one row per CDR3 protein. The sample holds approximately 370,000 distinct CDR3 sequences, approximately 5.8% seen once. Time point of the sample: pre-sensitization, week 0. Treatment: therapeutic diphenylcyclopropenone sensitization with weekly scalp DPC. Sequencing used whole blood, obtained in connection with sensitization to the hapten diphenylcyclopropenone (DPC). The receptors derive from a woman younger than 35 with alopecia areata. Some clones in this sample may be carry-over from other donors' samples.

The genes are TRBV7-9 and TRBJ1-1; 9 bases are a match to TRBD1. V lost 0 bases and J lost 6; bases outside the gene matches: 14. This CDR3 region has 18 residues. CDR1 is SEHNR and CDR2 is FQNEAQ in the germline V gene (reference sequence). CDR3 nucleotides: TGTGCCAGCAGCTTAGCCCCCGGGACAGGGAGGGTGATCTCTGAAGCTTTCTTT. Translation gives CASSLAPGTGRVISEAFF.

This clonotype was seen more than once but under ten times. The chain is built from TRBV7-8 and TRBJ2-2; D unresolved. The CDR3 sequence is 10 residues long. Trimming shortened V by 1 base and J by 15 bases, and 6 bases separated the two germline ends. CDR1 and CDR2 from the germline V gene are SGHVS and FQNEAQ. CDR3 coding DNA: TGTGCCAGCAGCTTAGAACGAGTGTTTTTT. This codes for CASSLERVFF.

At least ten counts were recorded for this clonotype. This chain connects TRBV6-2 or TRBV6-3 to TRBJ2-1; D is uncertain. Trimming took 0 bases from V and 10 from J, leaving 13 bases between them. This CDR3 comprises 14 residues. Germline CDR1 is MNHEY and CDR2 is SVGEGT. CDR3 coding DNA: TGTGCCAGCAGTTACTCAAGTGCAGCGCGGGAGCAGTTCTTC. It codes for CASSYSSAAREQFF.

The chain recombines TRBV12-3 or TRBV12-4 with TRBJ1-5; TRBD1 matches at 7 bases. Trimming cost V 7 bases and J 0 bases; bases outside gene matches: 9. The CDR3 has 16 amino acids. DNA of the CDR3: TGTGCCAGCACCCCCCCCGGGACAGATAGCAATCAGCCCCAGCATTTT. Encoded protein: CASTPPGTDSNQPQHF.

There are a few counts of this clonotype. The chain has TRBV6-6 and TRBJ1-6, with 9 bases fitting TRBD1. Germline values: CDR1 MNHNY, CDR2 SVGAGI (reference sequence). After removal of 7 bases from V and 6 bases from J, the junction contained 7 bases not matched to a gene. The CDR3 consists of 15 residues. DNA of the CDR3: TGTGCCAGCAATATACAGGGGGCACCTAATTCACCCCTCCACTTT. Its protein is CASNIQGAPNSPLHF.

This clonotype was seen at least ten times. The rearrangement links TRBV5-4 to TRBJ2-3; D perhaps matches TRBD1 (5 bases). The CDR3 spans 16 residues. The germline CDR1 and CDR2 sequences are SGHNT and YYREEE (reference sequence). The V end lost 0 bases, the J end lost 2 bases, and 13 bases lay between the germline ends. CDR3 in amino acids: CASSLVDRYITDTQYF. In DNA, the CDR3 is TGTGCCAGCAGCTTGGTAGACAGATACATCACAGATACGCAGTATTTT.

The genes are TRBV4-1 and TRBJ1-6; the match to TRBD1 covers 7 bases. The CDR3 contains 15 residues. Trimming cost V 9 bases and J 7 bases; bases outside gene matches: 12. CDR1 is MGHRA and CDR2 is YSYEKL in the germline V gene. The CDR3 DNA sequence: TGCGCCAGTACCCTATCGGACAGGCAAAATTCACCCCTCCACTTT. It encodes CASTLSDRQNSPLHF.

The chain joins TRBV5-1 to TRBJ2-4; TRBD1 might be the D (5 bases). This CDR3 has 14 residues. Germline V gives CDR1 SGHRS, CDR2 YFSETQ. The V end lost 0 bases, the J end lost 4 bases, and 8 bases lay between the germline ends. The CDR3 DNA sequence: TGCGCCAGCAGCTTGGGACAGAAGAAAAACATTCAGTACTTC. Its translation is CASSLGQKKNIQYF.

This clonotype was found a few times. The V and J genes are TRBV7-2 and TRBJ2-2, with TRBD2 identical over 12 bases. V shed 4 bases, J shed 7 bases, and the junction held 10 bases outside the gene matches. The CDR3 consists of 17 residues. Germline lookup yields CDR1 SGHTA and CDR2 FQGNSA. CDR3 loop: CASSSHQLAGGSGELFF. The CDR3 DNA reads TGTGCCAGCAGCTCCCACCAACTAGCGGGGGGAAGCGGGGAGCTGTTTTTT. Variable domain in full (rest from reference TRBV7-2 and TRBJ2-2): GAGVSQSPSNKVTEKGKDVELRCDPISGHTALYWYRQSLGQGLEFLIYFQGNSAPDKSGLPSDRFSAERTGGSVSTLTIQRTQQEDSAVYLCASSSHQLAGGSGELFFGEGSRLTVL.

This clonotype was seen many times. The CDR3 is CSVGRRDGPYEQYF. The CDR3 DNA sequence: TGCAGCGTTGGGCGTCGCGACGGACCCTACGAGCAGTACTTC. The chain recombines TRBV29-1 with TRBJ2-7; D is undetermined. The ends were cut back, 4 bases at V and 2 bases at J, with 15 bases in the middle. Per germline, CDR1 SQVTM and CDR2 ANQGSEA. This CDR3 is 14 amino acids long.

The chain links TRBV7-3 to TRBJ2-2; TRBD1 aligns across 9 bases. The junction had 4 bases not matched to a gene; V was cut back by 5 bases and J by 3 bases. The CDR3 length is 15 residues. Germline loops: CDR1 SGHTA, CDR2 FQGTGA. The CDR3 coding sequence is TGTGCCAGCAGCCCGGGGACAGGGCACACCGGGGAGCTGTTTTTT. Protein: CASSPGTGHTGELFF.

The CDR3 region has the DNA TGTGCCAGCAGCCTTGTCCGGAGCGGGGGGGTATACGAGCAGTACTTC. Its translation is CASSLVRSGGVYEQYF. The chain combines TRBV13 with TRBJ2-7, with 10 bases that match TRBD2. The V and J ends lost 5 bases and 4 bases, in that order; junction bases with no gene match: 11. CDR1 and CDR2 from the germline V gene are PRHDT and FYEKMQ (reference sequence). The length of the CDR3 is 16 residues.

Ten or more counts support this clonotype. The chain couples TRBV11-1 to TRBJ2-3, with TRBD1 identical over 9 bases. Per the germline V gene, CDR1 is SGHAT and CDR2 is FQDESV (reference sequence). J gave up 6 bases and V 6 bases, and 7 bases lay outside the gene matches. The CDR3 is 14 amino acids. The CDR3 sequence is CASSPGQGLDTQYF. CDR3 nucleotides: TGTGCCAGCAGTCCCGGACAGGGGTTGGATACGCAGTATTTT.

This clonotype was detected many times. The chain couples TRBV6-5 to TRBJ2-7, with TRBD1 matching over 10 bases. Germline V CDR1 and CDR2: MNHEY, SVGAGI. CDR3 length: 14 residues. J was trimmed by 0 bases and V by 5 bases; bases with no gene match: 1. The CDR3 bases are TGTGCCAGCAGTCGGACAGGGGGCTCCTACGAGCAGTACTTC. This sequence encodes CASSRTGGSYEQYF.

This clonotype was observed at least ten times. The chain has TRBV20-1 and TRBJ1-5; D is uncertain. Germline values: CDR1 DFQATT, CDR2 SNEGSKA (reference sequence). This CDR3 has 10 residues. V lost 3 bases to trimming and J lost 9 bases, with 6 bases between them. CDR3 sequence: CSAREVPQHF. CDR3 coding DNA: TGCAGTGCTAGGGAAGTGCCCCAGCATTTT.

This clonotype was seen only a few times. The V and J genes are TRBV10-3 and TRBJ2-1, with D uncertain. V lost 10 bases and J 6 bases, leaving 19 bases between the germline ends. Per the germline V gene, CDR1 is ENHRY and CDR2 is SYGVKD. This CDR3 is built from 14 residues. In nucleotides, the CDR3 is TGTGCCACCCACCCTGGCGACTCTGGCAATGAGCAGTTCTTC. Protein: CATHPGDSGNEQFF.

Only a few counts were recorded for this clonotype. The CDR3 spells CASSFTGQGTYNEQFF. CDR3 DNA: TGTGCCAGCAGTTTTACGGGACAGGGGACTTACAATGAGCAGTTCTTC. The rearrangement joins TRBV6-2 or TRBV6-3 to TRBJ2-1; 10 bases map to TRBD1. CDR3 length: 16 residues. Germline lookup yields CDR1 MNHEY and CDR2 SVGEGT. V lost 4 bases to trimming and J lost 4 bases; unmatched junction nucleotides: 7.

The table lists this clonotype with a few counts. The chain recombines TRBV10-3 with TRBJ1-5; D remains unclear. Deletions cut 0 bases from V and 0 bases from J, with 6 bases between. Germline CDR1 is ENHRY and CDR2 is SYGVKD. The CDR3 is 15 residues long. CDR3 sequence: CAISESTTSNQPQHF. The DNA for the CDR3 is TGTGCCATCAGTGAGTCGACGACTAGCAATCAGCCCCAGCATTTT.

This clonotype was seen ten or more times. This chain links TRBV12-3 or TRBV12-4 with TRBJ1-2, with TRBD1 matching 9 bases. J lost 8 bases, V lost 5 bases, and 9 bases had no gene match. The CDR3 extends over 14 amino acids. This CDR3 reads CASSTGGPAVGYTF. The CDR3 DNA is TGTGCCAGCAGTACAGGGGGCCCCGCGGTCGGCTACACCTTC.

The table lists this clonotype with many counts. The chain's CDR3 is CASSYGTGQGYTF. The CDR3 bases are TGTGCCAGCAGTTACGGGACAGGGCAGGGCTACACCTTC. The rearrangement uses TRBV6-5 and TRBJ1-2, with 9 bases fitting TRBD1. This CDR3 region has 13 residues. Germline loops: CDR1 MNHEY, CDR2 SVGAGI. V lost 2 bases, J lost 8 bases, and 3 bases stayed unmatched.

This clonotype has at least ten counts. This chain uses TRBV29-1 with TRBJ1-1, with D possibly being TRBD1 (6 bases). Germline CDR1 is SQVTM and CDR2 is ANQGSEA. The CDR3 runs 13 residues. With 3 bases removed from V and 1 base from J, the gap between germline ends came to 9 bases. The CDR3 is CSVEYRANTEAFF. CDR3 in DNA: TGCAGCGTTGAGTACAGGGCGAACACTGAAGCTTTCTTT. Full variable domain (outside the CDR3, taken from reference TRBV29-1 and TRBJ1-1): SAVISQKPSRDICQRGTSLTIQCQVDSQVTMMFWYRQQPGQSLTLIATANQGSEATYESGFVIDKFPISRPNLTFSTLTVSNMSPEDSSIYLCSVEYRANTEAFFGQGTRLTVV.

The chain combines TRBV18 with TRBJ1-1, with 8 bases aligning to TRBD1. Germline CDR1 KGHSH, CDR2 LQKENI. Trimming took 4 bases from V and 0 from J; bases not matched to a gene: 7. This CDR3 is 16 amino acids long. This CDR3 is CASSLWTGSVNTEAFF. The CDR3 DNA follows: TGTGCCAGCTCACTATGGACAGGGTCGGTGAACACTGAAGCTTTCTTT.

The sample holds a few counts of this clonotype. The V call is TRBV29-1, the J call TRBJ1-1; no firm D call. This CDR3 is built from 13 residues. Germline CDR1 is SQVTM and CDR2 is ANQGSEA. V was pared by 6 bases and J by 4 bases, with 15 bases between. This CDR3 reads CSVDLAGGTEAFF. CDR3 DNA: TGCAGCGTCGACTTGGCTGGCGGCACTGAAGCTTTCTTT.

This clonotype was observed a few times. This sequence joins TRBV14 and TRBJ1-6, with D unclear. The germline gives CDR1 SGHDN, CDR2 FVKESK. CDR3 size: 15 residues. The V end lost 0 bases, the J end lost 9 bases, and 12 bases lay between the germline ends. CDR3 amino acids: CASSQEFRGSSPLHF. CDR3 nucleotides: TGTGCCAGCAGCCAAGAATTTCGGGGAAGTTCACCCCTCCACTTT.

The chain is built from TRBV11-3 and TRBJ1-2; 11 bases match TRBD1. The CDR3 runs 18 residues. Germline CDR1 reads SGHNT; CDR2 reads YENEEA. Losses at the gene ends were 5 bases for V and 5 bases for J; bases not matched to a gene: 16. Here the CDR3 reads CASSVSPTGTGGDYGYTF. The CDR3 region has the DNA TGTGCCAGCAGCGTGAGCCCAACCGGGACAGGGGGTGATTATGGCTACACCTTC. The variable domain in full, with the rest retrieved from reference TRBV11-3 and TRBJ1-2, is EAGVVQSPRYKIIEKKQPVAFWCNPISGHNTLYWYLQNLGQGPELLIRYENEEAVDDSQLPKDRFSAERLKGVDSTLKIQPAELGDSAVYLCASSVSPTGTGGDYGYTFGSGTRLTVV.

At least ten counts were recorded for this clonotype. The chain has TRBV6-2 or TRBV6-3 and TRBJ2-2; D may be TRBD2 (6 bases). The V end was cut by 8 bases, the J end by 0 bases, with 10 bases between. This CDR3 spans 14 amino acids. Germline lookup yields CDR1 MNHEY and CDR2 SVGEGT. CDR3 protein: CASGRTANTGELFF. For the CDR3, the DNA is TGTGCCAGCGGGAGGACGGCGAACACCGGGGAGCTGTTTTTT.

This clonotype was picked up many times. The rearrangement links TRBV20-1 to TRBJ1-1; no clear D. The V gene lost 1 base and the J gene lost 3 bases, with 9 bases spanning the gap. The CDR3 extends over 13 amino acids. CDR1 DFQATT and CDR2 SNEGSKA come from the germline V gene (reference sequence). CDR3 coding DNA: TGCAGTGCTAGAGGTCAGATACACACTGAAGCTTTCTTT. It specifies CSARGQIHTEAFF.